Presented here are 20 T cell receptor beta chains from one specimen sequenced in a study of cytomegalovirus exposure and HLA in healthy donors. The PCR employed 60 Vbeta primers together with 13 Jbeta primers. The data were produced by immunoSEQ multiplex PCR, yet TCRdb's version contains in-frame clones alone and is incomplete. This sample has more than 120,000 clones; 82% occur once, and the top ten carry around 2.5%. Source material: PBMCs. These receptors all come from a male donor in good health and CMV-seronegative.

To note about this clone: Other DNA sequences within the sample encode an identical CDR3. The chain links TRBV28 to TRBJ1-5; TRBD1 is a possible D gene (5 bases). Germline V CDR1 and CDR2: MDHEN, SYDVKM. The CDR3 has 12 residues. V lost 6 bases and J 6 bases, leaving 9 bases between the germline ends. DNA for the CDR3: TGTGCCAGCAGGCAGGGCTCTCAGCCCCAGCATTTT. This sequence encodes CASRQGSQPQHF.

The CDR3 region is CASSLVGNGIVGETQYF. As DNA, the CDR3 is TGTGCCAGCAGCTTGGTGGGAAACGGGATCGTTGGGGAGACCCAGTACTTC. The chain is built from TRBV5-5 and TRBJ2-5, with a possible D match to TRBD2 (5 bases). V lost 0 bases and J 5 bases, leaving 20 bases between the germline ends. From germline, CDR1 is SGHKS and CDR2 YYEKEE (reference sequence). The CDR3 length is 17 residues.

The CDR3 region has the DNA TGTGCCAGCAGCTTACCAACCATCGGGGTCGCCAATGAGCAGTTCTTC. This encodes CASSLPTIGVANEQFF. This sequence joins TRBV13 and TRBJ2-1; D might be TRBD2 (5 bases). CDR1 is PRHDT, CDR2 FYEKMQ, per germline (reference sequence). Trimming removed 2 bases from V and 6 bases from J, with 17 bases in between. This CDR3 has 16 amino acids.

In DNA, the CDR3 is TGTGCCAGCAGTTACTCGTCGGCAGCGCACGAAGCTTTCTTT. It translates to CASSYSSAAHEAFF. The chain combines TRBV6-5 with TRBJ1-1, with D hard to call. This CDR3 region has 14 residues. Germline V gene lookup returns CDR1 MNHEY and CDR2 SVGAGI. Between the trimmed V and J ends, which lost 0 bases and 8 bases, there was a span of 13 bases.

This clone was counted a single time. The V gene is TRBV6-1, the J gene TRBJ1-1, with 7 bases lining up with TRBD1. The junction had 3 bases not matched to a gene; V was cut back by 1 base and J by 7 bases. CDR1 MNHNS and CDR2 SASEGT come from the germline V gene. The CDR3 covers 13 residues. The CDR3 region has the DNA TGTGCCAGCAGTGAAGGATGGGACAGTGAAGCTTTCTTT. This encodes CASSEGWDSEAFF.

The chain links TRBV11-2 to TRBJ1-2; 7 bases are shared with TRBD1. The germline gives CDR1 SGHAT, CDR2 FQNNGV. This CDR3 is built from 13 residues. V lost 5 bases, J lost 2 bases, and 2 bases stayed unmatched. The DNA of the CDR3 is TGTGCCAGCAGCCCGGACAGGAACTATGGCTACACCTTC. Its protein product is CASSPDRNYGYTF.

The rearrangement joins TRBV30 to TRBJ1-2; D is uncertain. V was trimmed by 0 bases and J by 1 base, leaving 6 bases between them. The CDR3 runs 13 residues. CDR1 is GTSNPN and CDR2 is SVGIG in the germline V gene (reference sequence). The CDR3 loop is CAWSVYNNYGYTF. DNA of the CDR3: TGTGCCTGGAGTGTTTATAATAACTATGGCTACACCTTC.

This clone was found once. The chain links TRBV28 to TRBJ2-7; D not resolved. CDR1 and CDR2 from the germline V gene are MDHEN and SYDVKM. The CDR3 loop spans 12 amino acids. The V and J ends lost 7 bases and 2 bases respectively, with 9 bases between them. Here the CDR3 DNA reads TGTGCCAGCACCCGAGGAGCCTACGAGCAGTACTTC. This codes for CASTRGAYEQYF.

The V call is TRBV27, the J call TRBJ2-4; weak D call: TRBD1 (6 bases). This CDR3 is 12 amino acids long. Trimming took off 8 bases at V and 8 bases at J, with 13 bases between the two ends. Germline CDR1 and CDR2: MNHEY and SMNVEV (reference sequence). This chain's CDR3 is CASGGSTHIQYF. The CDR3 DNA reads TGTGCCAGCGGGGGCTCGACGCACATTCAGTACTTC.

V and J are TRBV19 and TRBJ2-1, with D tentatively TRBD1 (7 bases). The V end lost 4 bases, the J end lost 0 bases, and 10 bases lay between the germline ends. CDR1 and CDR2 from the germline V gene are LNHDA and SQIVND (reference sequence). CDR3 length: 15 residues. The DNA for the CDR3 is TGTGCCAGTAGTAGGGGGGACAGCTCCTACAATGAGCAGTTCTTC. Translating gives CASSRGDSSYNEQFF.

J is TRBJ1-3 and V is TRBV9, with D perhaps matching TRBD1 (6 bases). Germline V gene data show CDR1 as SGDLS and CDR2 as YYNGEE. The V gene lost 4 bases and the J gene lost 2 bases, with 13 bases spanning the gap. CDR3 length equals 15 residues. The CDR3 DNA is TGTGCCAGCAGCTCCCAACAGGGCGCTGGAAACACCATATATTTT. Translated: CASSSQQGAGNTIYF.

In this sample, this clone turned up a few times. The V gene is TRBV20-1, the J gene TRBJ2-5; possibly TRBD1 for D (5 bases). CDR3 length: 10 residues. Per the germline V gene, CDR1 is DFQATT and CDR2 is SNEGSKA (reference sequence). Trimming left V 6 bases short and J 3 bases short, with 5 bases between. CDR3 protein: CSAREETQYF. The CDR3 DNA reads TGCAGTGCCAGGGAAGAGACCCAGTACTTC.

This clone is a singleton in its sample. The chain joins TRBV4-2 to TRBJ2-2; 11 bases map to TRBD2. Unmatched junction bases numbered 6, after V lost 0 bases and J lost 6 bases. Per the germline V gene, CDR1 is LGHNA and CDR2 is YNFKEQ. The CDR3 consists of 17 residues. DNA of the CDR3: TGTGCCAGCAGCCAAGATATACAACTAGCGGGAGCCGGGGAGCTGTTTTTT. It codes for CASSQDIQLAGAGELFF.

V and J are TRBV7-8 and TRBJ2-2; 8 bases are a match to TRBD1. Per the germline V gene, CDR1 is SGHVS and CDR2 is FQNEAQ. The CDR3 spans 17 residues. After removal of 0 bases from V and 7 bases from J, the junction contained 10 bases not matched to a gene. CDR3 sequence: CASSLATQGQAIGELFF. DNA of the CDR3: TGTGCCAGCAGCTTAGCTACTCAGGGACAGGCAATCGGGGAGCTGTTTTTT.

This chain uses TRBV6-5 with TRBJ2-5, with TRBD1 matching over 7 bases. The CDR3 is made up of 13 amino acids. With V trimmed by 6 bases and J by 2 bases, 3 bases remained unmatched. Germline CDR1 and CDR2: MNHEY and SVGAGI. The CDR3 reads CASSYRGQETQYF. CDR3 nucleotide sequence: TGTGCCAGCAGCTACAGGGGACAAGAGACCCAGTACTTC.

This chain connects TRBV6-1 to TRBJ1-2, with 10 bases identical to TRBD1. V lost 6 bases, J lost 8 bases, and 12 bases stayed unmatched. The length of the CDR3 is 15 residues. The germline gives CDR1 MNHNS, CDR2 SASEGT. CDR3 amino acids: CASREIMDRGDGYTF. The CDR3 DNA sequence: TGTGCCAGCAGAGAGATTATGGACAGGGGGGACGGCTACACCTTC.

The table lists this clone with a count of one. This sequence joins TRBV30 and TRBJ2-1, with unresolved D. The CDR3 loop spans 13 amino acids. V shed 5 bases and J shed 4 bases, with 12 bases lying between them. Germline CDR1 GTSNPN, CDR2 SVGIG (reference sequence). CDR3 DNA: TGTGCCTGGGGATATATAGCATACAATGAGCAGTTCTTC. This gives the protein CAWGYIAYNEQFF. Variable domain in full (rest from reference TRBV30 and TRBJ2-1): SQTIHQWPATLVQPVGSPLSLECTVEGTSNPNLYWYRQAAGRGLQLLFYSVGIGQISSEVPQNLSASRPQDRQFILSSKKLLLSDSGFYLCAWGYIAYNEQFFGPGTRLTVL.

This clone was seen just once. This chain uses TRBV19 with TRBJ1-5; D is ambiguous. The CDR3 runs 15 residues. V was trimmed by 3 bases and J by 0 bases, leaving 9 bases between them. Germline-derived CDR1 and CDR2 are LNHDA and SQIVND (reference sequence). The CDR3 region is CASSIWAGSNQPQHF. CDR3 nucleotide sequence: TGTGCCAGTAGTATTTGGGCTGGTAGCAATCAGCCCCAGCATTTT.

CDR3 amino acids: CASSPALSGRYSYYEQYF. In DNA form, the CDR3 reads TGTGCCAGCAGCCCCGCCCTTAGCGGGAGGTATAGTTACTACGAGCAGTACTTC. The rearrangement joins TRBV7-2 to TRBJ2-7; 10 nucleotides match TRBD2. V shed 5 bases, J shed 3 bases, and the junction held 16 bases outside the gene matches. This CDR3 is built from 18 residues. Germline CDR1 and CDR2: SGHTA and FQGNSA.

CDR3 coding DNA: TGTGCCAGCAGCATGACAAGTCCCTACAATGAGCAGTTCTTC. This translates into CASSMTSPYNEQFF. This rearrangement joins TRBV28 to TRBJ2-1; no definite D call. Germline V CDR1 and CDR2: MDHEN, SYDVKM. CDR3 size: 14 residues. V lost 6 bases and J 2 bases, leaving 11 bases between the germline ends.